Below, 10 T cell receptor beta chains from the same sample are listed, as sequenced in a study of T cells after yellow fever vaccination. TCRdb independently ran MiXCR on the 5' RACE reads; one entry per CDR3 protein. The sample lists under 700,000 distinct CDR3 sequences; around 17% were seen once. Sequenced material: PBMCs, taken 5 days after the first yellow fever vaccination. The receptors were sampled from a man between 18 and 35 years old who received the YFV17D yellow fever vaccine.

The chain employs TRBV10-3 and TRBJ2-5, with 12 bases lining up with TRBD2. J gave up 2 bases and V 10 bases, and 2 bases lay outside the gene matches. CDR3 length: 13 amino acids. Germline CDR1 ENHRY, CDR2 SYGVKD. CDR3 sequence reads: CATGLAGQETQYF. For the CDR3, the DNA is TGTGCCACCGGACTAGCGGGGCAAGAGACCCAGTACTTC.

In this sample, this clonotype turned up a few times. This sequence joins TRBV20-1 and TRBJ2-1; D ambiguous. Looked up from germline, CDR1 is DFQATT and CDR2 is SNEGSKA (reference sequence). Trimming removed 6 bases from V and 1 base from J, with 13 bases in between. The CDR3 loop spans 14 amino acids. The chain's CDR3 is CSARSAYSYNEQFF. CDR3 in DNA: TGCAGTGCCAGGTCGGCCTATTCCTACAATGAGCAGTTCTTC.

For the CDR3, the DNA is TGTGCCGGGGCCCTTGGACAGCAAGAGACCCAGTACTTC. Amino acids: CAGALGQQETQYF. The chain uses TRBV7-2 and TRBJ2-5, with D tentatively TRBD1 (6 bases). CDR3 length: 13 amino acids. Trimming removed 11 bases at V and 2 bases at J, with 15 bases between. Looked up from germline, CDR1 is SGHTA and CDR2 is FQGNSA.

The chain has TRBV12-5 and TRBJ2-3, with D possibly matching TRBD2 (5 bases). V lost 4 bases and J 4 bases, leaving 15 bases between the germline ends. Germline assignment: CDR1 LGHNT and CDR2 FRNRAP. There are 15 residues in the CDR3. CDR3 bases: TGTGCTAGTGGTTCCTCCGGGAAGGGCTCAGATACGCAGTATTTT. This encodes CASGSSGKGSDTQYF.

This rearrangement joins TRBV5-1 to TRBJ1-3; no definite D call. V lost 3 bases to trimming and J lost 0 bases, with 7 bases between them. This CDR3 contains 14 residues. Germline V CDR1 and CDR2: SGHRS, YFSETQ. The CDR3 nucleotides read TGCGCCAGCAGCTGGGATTTCTCTGGAAACACCATATATTTT. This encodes CASSWDFSGNTIYF.

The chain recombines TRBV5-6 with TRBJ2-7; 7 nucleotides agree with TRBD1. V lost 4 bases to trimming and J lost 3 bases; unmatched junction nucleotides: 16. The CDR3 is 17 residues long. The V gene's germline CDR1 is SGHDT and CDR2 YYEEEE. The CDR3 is CASSPTNFDRANYEQYF. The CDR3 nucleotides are TGTGCCAGCAGCCCCACAAATTTTGACAGGGCGAACTACGAGCAGTACTTC. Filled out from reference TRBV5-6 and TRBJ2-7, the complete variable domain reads DAGVTQSPTHLIKTRGQQVTLRCSPKSGHDTVSWYQQALGQGPQFIFQYYEEEERQRGNFPDRFSGHQFPNYSSELNVNALLLGDSALYLCASSPTNFDRANYEQYFGPGTRLTVT.

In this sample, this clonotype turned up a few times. CDR3 loop: CASSDEPGQLYGYTF. As DNA, the CDR3 is TGTGCCAGCAGCGATGAACCGGGACAACTCTATGGCTACACCTTC. This chain links TRBV7-2 with TRBJ1-2; weak D call: TRBD1 (6 bases). The germline V gene encodes CDR1 SGHTA and CDR2 FQGNSA. The CDR3 consists of 15 residues. V lost 5 bases and J 4 bases, leaving 17 bases between the germline ends.

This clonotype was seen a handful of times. CDR3 in DNA: TGCGCCAGCAGCCAAGCCTTTAGCGGGGGGGGCACAGATACGCAGTATTTT. Translating it yields CASSQAFSGGGTDTQYF. This chain uses TRBV4-3 with TRBJ2-3; 11 bases map to TRBD2. Unmatched junction bases numbered 4, after V lost 1 base and J lost 1 base. Germline V gene lookup returns CDR1 LGHNA and CDR2 YSLEER. CDR3 length: 17 residues.

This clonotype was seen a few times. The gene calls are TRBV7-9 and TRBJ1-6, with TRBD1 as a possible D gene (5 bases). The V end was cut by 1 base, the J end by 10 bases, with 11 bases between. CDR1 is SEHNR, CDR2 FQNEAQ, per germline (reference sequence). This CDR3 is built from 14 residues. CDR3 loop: CASSLDSGSSPLHF. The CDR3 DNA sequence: TGTGCCAGCAGCTTAGATTCAGGGAGCTCACCCCTCCACTTT.

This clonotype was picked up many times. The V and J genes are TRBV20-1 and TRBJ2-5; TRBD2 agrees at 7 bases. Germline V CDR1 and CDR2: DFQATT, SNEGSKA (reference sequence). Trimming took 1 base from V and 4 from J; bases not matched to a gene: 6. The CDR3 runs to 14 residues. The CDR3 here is CSARVGRVTETQYF. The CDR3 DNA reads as TGCAGTGCTAGAGTTGGGAGGGTCACAGAGACCCAGTACTTC.